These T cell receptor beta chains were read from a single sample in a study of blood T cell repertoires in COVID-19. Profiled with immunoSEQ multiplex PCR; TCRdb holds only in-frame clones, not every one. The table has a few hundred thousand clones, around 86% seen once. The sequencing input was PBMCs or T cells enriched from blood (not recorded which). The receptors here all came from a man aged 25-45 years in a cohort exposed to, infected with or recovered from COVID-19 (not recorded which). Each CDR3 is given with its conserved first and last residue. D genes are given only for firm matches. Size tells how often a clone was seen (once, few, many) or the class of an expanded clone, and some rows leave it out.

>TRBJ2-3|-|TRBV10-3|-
CAISDTGGTDTQYF
TGTGCCATCAGTGACACAGGTGGCACAGATACGCAGTATTTT
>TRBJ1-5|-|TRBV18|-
CASSPEGDISQPQHF
TGTGCCAGCTCACCCGAAGGGGATATAAGCCAGCCCCAGCATTTT
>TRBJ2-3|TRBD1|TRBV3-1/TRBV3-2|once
CASSMGQGYTDTQYF
TGTGCCAGCAGTATGGGACAGGGGTACACAGATACGCAGTATTTT
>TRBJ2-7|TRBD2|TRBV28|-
CASSPGGSRSLYEQYF
TGTGCCAGCAGTCCGGGGGGTAGTAGGTCCCTCTACGAGCAGTACTTC
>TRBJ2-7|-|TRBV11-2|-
CASSSSGLAYEQYF
TGTGCCAGCAGCTCTTCGGGACTCGCCTACGAGCAGTACTTC
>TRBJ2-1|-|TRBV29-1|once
CSAYKQGATTEQFF
TGCAGCGCATATAAACAGGGCGCGACCACTGAGCAGTTCTTC
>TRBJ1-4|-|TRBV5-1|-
CASTGADEKLFF
TGCGCCAGCACAGGGGCGGATGAAAAACTGTTTTTT
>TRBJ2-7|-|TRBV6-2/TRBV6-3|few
CASSRGAGLVYEQYF
TGTGCCAGCAGCCGCGGGGCGGGGCTGGTATACGAGCAGTACTTC
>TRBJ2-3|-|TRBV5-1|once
CASSLVEGQDTQYF
TGCGCCAGCAGCTTGGTGGAGGGCCAAGATACGCAGTATTTT
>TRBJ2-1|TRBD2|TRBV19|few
CARNSPGGRYNEQFF
TGTGCCAGAAACAGTCCGGGAGGGCGCTACAATGAGCAGTTCTTC
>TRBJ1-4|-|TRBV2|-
CASSSVEGYTANEKLFF
TGTGCCAGCAGTTCCGTGGAGGGCTATACGGCTAATGAAAAACTGTTTTTT
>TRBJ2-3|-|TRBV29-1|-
CSVGLSTDTQYF
TGCAGCGTGGGACTTTCCACAGATACGCAGTATTTT
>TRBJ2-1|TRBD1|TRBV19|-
CASSRGQGARDEQFF
TGTGCCAGTAGTCGGGGACAGGGGGCTAGAGATGAGCAGTTCTTC
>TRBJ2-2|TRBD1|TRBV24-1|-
CATRTGTNTGELFF
TGTGCCACCCGGACAGGGACGAACACCGGGGAGCTGTTTTTT
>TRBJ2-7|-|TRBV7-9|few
CASSQKAYEQYF
TGTGCCAGCAGCCAGAAAGCCTACGAGCAGTACTTC
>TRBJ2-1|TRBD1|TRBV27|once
CASSLTGGRNEQFF
TGTGCCAGCAGTTTGACAGGGGGCAGGAATGAGCAGTTCTTC
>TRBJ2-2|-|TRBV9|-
CASSESLGELFF
TGTGCCAGCAGCGAGTCGCTAGGGGAGCTGTTTTTT
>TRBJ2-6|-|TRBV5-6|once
CASSLGAGANVLTF
TGTGCCAGCAGCTTGGGGGCCGGGGCCAACGTCCTGACTTTC
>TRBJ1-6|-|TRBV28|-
CASSSDTRLSPLHF
TGTGCCAGCAGCTCTGACACCCGGTTGTCACCCCTCCACTTT
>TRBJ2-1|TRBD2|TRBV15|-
CATSARLAANNEQFF
TGTGCCACCAGCGCTAGACTAGCGGCCAACAATGAGCAGTTCTTC
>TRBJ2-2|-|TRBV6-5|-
CASSYSTGNTGELFF
TGTGCCAGCAGTTACTCGACGGGGAACACCGGGGAGCTGTTTTTT